This T cell receptor (beta chain) was identified in a study of a mutant IDH1 vaccine in newly diagnosed glioma. The repertoire was sequenced with immunoSEQ multiplex PCR; TCRdb's copy has only in-frame clones and lacks some. This sample has 30,000 to 40,000 clones, with 80% to 95% found just once. Findings of the study overall: The authors found pseudoprogression apparently unrelated to changes in top peripheral T cell clonotypes.

This sample's time point: baseline, week 1 (first vaccination visit). Sample treatment: pre-vaccination baseline after standard-of-care therapy. The V gene's germline CDR1 is SNHLY and CDR2 FYNNEI. The length of the CDR3 is 14 residues. V lost 4 bases to trimming and J lost 0 bases, with 6 bases between them. Comments on this clone: What it binds is unknown.

The V gene is TRBV2, the J gene TRBJ2-2; tentative D call: TRBD1 (6 bases). This TCR derives from a man between 18 and 35 years old with glioma. Sequences were derived from PBMCs, sampled from a glioma patient treated with radiotherapy, temozolomide or both. The CDR3 loop reads CASSAGANTGELFF. CDR3 nucleotide sequence: TGTGCCAGCAGTGCAGGGGCGAACACCGGGGAGCTGTTTTTT.